This T cell receptor (beta chain) is drawn from a study of spatial heterogeneity in lung cancer. Study in general: Sequencing was performed on follow-up PBMC samples when available, collected at a median of approximately two years after resection. Points from the study as a whole: Ubiquitous expanded tumor TCRs appeared in blood more at resection than follow-up.

Remarks on this clonotype: As yet, its antigen is unknown. This may be a read error: a much more frequent sequence differs by one nucleotide. No conserved phenylalanine or tryptophan is present at the end of the CDR3, so a read error is the likely explanation.

MiXCR, run by TCRdb on the 5' RACE reads, gives a single entry per CDR3 protein. The sample has about 36,000 distinct CDR3 sequences, around 7.6% seen once. Described time point: blood at routine non-recurrence follow-up after resection. Whole RNA came from tumor, nontumor lung or frozen PBMC and was sequenced without being sorted. The sample here was PBMCs, taken at follow-up. This clonotype originated in a male donor with early-stage non-small cell lung cancer.

The CDR3 protein is CASSEIVWGNTDTQYL. CDR3 DNA sequence: TGTGCCAGCAGTGAGATAGTCTGGGGCAACACAGATACGCAGTATCTT. The chain carries TRBV2 and TRBJ2-3; a weak D match, TRBD1 (5 bases). The germline V gene encodes CDR1 SNHLY and CDR2 FYNNEI. The CDR3 loop spans 16 amino acids. Trimming shortened V by 3 bases and J by 2 bases, and 15 bases separated the two germline ends.